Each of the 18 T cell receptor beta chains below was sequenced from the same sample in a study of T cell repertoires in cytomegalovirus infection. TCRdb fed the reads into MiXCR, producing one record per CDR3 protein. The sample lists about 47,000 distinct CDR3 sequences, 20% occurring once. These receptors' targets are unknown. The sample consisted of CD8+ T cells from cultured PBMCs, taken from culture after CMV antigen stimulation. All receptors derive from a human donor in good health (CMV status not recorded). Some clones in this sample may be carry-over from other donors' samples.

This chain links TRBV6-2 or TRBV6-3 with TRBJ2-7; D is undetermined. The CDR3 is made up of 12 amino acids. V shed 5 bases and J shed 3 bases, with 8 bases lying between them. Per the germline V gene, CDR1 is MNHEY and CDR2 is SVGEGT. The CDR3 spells CASSPPHYEQYF. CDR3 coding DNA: TGTGCCAGCAGTCCACCCCACTACGAGCAGTACTTC.

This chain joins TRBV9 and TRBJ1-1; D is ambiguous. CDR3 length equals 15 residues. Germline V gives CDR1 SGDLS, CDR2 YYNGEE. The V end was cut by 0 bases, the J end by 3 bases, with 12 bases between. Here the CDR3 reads CASSVAWGVDTEAFF. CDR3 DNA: TGTGCCAGCAGCGTAGCGTGGGGTGTGGACACTGAAGCTTTCTTT.

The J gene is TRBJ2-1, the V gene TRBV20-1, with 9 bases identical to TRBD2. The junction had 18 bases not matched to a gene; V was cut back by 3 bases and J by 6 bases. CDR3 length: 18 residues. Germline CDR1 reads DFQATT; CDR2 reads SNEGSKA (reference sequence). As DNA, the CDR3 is TGCAGTGCTAGCCTCCTATTAGCGGGGGCCCTAGCCTCCAATGAGCAGTTCTTC. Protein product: CSASLLLAGALASNEQFF.

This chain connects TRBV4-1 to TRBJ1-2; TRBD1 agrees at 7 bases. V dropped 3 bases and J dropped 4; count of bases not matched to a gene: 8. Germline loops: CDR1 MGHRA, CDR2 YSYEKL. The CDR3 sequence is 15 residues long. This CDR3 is CASSQERTGSYGYTF. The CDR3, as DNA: TGCGCCAGCAGCCAGGAACGGACAGGTAGCTATGGCTACACCTTC.

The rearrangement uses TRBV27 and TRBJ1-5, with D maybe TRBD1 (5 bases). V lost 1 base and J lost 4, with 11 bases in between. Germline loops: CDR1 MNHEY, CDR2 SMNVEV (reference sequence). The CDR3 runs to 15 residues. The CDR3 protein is CASSLFGGSNQPQHF. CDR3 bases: TGTGCCAGCAGTTTATTTGGGGGGTCAAATCAGCCCCAGCATTTT.

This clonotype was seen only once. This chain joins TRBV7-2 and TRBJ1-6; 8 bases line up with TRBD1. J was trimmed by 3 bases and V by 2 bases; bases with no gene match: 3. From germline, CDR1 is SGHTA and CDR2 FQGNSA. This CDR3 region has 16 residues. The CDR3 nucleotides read TGTGCCAGCAGCTTATCTACAGGGGGCTATAATTCACCCCTCCACTTT. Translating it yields CASSLSTGGYNSPLHF.

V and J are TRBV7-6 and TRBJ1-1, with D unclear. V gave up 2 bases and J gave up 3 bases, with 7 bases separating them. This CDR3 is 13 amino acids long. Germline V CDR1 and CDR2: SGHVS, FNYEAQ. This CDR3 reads CASSLKGYTEAFF. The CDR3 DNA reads TGTGCCAGCAGCTTAAAGGGATACACTGAAGCTTTCTTT.

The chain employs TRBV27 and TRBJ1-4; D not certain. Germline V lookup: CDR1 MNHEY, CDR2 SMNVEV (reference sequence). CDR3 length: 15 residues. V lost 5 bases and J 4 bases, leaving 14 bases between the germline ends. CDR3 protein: CASSPFSWNNEKLFF. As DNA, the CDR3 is TGTGCCAGCAGTCCATTCTCGTGGAATAATGAAAAACTGTTTTTT.

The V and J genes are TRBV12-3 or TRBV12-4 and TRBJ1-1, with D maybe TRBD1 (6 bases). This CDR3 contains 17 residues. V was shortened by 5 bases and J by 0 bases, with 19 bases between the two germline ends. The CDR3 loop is CASSGGGRNNMNTEAFF. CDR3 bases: TGTGCCAGCAGTGGGGGGGGGCGGAATAATATGAACACTGAAGCTTTCTTT.

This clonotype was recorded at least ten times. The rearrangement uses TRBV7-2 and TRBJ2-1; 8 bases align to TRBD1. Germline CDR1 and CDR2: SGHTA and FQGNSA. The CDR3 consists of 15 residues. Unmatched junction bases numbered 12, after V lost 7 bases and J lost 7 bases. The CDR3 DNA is TGTGCCAGCACCATTACGACAGGGGTCACGAATGAGCAGTTCTTC. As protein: CASTITTGVTNEQFF.

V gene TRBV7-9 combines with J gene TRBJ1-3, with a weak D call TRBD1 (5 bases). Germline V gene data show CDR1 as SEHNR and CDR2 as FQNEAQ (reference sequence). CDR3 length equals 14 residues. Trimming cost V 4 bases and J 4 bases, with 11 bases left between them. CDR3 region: CASSSGRRGNTIYF. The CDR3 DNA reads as TGTGCCAGCAGCTCGGGGCGCCGAGGAAACACCATATATTTT.

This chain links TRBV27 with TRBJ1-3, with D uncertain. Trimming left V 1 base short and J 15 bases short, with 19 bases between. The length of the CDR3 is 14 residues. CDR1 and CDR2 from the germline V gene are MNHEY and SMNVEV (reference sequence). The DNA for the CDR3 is TGTGCCAGCAGTTTATTCCCTATTGGAGCTCTCGGATATTTT. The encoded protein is CASSLFPIGALGYF.

The CDR3 here is CASSLEATAKNIQYF. CDR3 coding DNA: TGTGCCAGCAGCTTAGAAGCTACAGCCAAAAACATTCAGTACTTC. The rearrangement uses TRBV11-2 and TRBJ2-4; no clear D. Germline CDR1 is SGHAT and CDR2 is FQNNGV. V lost 0 bases and J lost 0, with 6 bases in between. The CDR3 extends over 15 amino acids. The full variable domain, rest sourced from reference TRBV11-2 and TRBJ2-4, is EAGVAQSPRYKIIEKRQSVAFWCNPISGHATLYWYQQILGQGPKLLIQFQNNGVVDDSQLPKDRFSAERLKGVDSTLKIQPAKLEDSAVYLCASSLEATAKNIQYFGAGTRLSVL.

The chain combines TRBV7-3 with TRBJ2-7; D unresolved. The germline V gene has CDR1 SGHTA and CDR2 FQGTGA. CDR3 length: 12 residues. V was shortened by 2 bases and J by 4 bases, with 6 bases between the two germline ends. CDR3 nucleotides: TGTGCCAGCAGCTTATCACTTTACGAGCAGTACTTC. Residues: CASSLSLYEQYF.

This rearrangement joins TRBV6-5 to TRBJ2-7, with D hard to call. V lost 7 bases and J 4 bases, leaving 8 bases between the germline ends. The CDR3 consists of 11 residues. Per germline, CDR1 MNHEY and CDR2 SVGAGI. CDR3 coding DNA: TGTGCCAGCACCTCTTCTTACGAGCAGTACTTC. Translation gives CASTSSYEQYF.

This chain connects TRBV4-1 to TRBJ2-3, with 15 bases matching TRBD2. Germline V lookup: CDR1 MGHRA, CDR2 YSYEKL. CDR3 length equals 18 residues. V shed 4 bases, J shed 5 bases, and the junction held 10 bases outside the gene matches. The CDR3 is CASSLGLAGGPVRDTQYF. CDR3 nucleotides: TGCGCCAGCAGCCTAGGACTAGCGGGGGGGCCGGTTCGAGATACGCAGTATTTT.

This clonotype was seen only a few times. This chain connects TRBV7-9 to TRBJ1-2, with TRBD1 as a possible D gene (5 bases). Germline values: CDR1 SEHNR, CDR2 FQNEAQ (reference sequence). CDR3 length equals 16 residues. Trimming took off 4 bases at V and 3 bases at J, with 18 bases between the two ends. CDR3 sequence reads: CASSSTARQNYYGYTF. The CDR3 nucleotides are TGTGCCAGCAGCTCTACCGCCAGACAGAATTACTATGGCTACACCTTC.

The CDR3 DNA sequence: TGTGCCAGCTCACGAACAGGGGAAACTCCAACAGATACGCAGTATTTT. This sequence encodes CASSRTGETPTDTQYF. The chain uses TRBV18 and TRBJ2-3; 7 bases agree with TRBD1. The V gene's germline CDR1 is KGHSH and CDR2 LQKENI. CDR3 length equals 16 residues. With 4 bases clipped from V and 3 bases from J, the junction kept 10 bases outside the gene matches.